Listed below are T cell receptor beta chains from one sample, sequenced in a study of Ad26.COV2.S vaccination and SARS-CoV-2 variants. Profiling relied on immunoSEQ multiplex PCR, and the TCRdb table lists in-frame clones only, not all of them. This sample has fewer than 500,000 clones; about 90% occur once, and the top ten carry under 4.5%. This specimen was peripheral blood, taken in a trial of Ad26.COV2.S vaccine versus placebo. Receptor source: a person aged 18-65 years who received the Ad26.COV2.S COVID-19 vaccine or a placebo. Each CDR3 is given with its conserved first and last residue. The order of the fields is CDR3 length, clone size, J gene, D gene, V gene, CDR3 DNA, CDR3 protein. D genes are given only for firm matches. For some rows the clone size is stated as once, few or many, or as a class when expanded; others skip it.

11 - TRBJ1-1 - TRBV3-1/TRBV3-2 TGTGCCAGCAGCCTCCACACTGAAGCTTTCTTT CASSLHTEAFF
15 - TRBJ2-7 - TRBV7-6 TGTGCCAGCAGCTTATCTTCAGGGGCCACCTACGAGCAGTACTTC CASSLSSGATYEQYF
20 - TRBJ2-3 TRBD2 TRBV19 TGTGCCAGTAGTCCGGGACTAGCGGGCCTCCCATTTCCTAGCACAGATACGCAGTATTTT CASSPGLAGLPFPSTDTQYF
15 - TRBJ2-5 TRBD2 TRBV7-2 TGTGCCAGCAGCTTGGGGTTAGCGGGCCAAGAGACCCAGTACTTC CASSLGLAGQETQYF
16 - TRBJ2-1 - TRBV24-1 TGTGCCACCAGTGACGTACTTTCAACAGGTCGGGATGAGCAGTTCTTC CATSDVLSTGRDEQFF
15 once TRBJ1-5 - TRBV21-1 TGTGCCAGCACCAGGACCGAATATAGCAATCAGCCCCAGCATTTT CASTRTEYSNQPQHF
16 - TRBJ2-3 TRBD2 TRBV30 TGTGCCTGGACCCTCCCAACTAGCGGGAGACGGGATACGCAGTATTTT CAWTLPTSGRRDTQYF
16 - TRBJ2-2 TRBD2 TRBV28 TGTGCCAGCAGTTTCGGGACTAGCGGGAACACCGGGGAGCTGTTTTTT CASSFGTSGNTGELFF
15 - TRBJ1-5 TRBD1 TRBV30 TGTGCCTGGAGTGGATTAAGGGGGCTGAAAGAGCCCCAGCATTTT CAWSGLRGLKEPQHF
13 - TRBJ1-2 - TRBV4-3 TGCGCCAGCAGCCACGGACAGTTCTATGGCTACACCTTC CASSHGQFYGYTF
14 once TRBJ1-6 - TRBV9 TGTGCCAGCAGTAAAGGGGGGGAACACTCACCCCTCCACTTT CASSKGGEHSPLHF
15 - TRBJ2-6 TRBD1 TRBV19 TGTGCCAGTGCCCGGGACAGGGATGGGGCCAACGTCCTGACTTTC CASARDRDGANVLTF
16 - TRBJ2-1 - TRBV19 TGTGCCAGTAGTACATCAGCCACCACATCCTACAATGAGCAGTTCTTC CASSTSATTSYNEQFF
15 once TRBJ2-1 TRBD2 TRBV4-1 TGCGCCAGCAGCCAAACTAGCGGGAGGGGCAATGAGCAGTTCTTC CASSQTSGRGNEQFF
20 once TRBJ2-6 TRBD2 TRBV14 TGTGCCAGCAGCCAAGCGTGGGAGGGCGGGCCCCTCTCTGGGGCCAACGTCCTGACTTTC CASSQAWEGGPLSGANVLTF
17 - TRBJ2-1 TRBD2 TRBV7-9 TGTGCCAGCAGCCCGACGAGTGCACTAGCGGGCAGAGATGAGCAGTTCTTC CASSPTSALAGRDEQFF
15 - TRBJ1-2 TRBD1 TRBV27 TGTGCCAGCAGTTTAGCGGGACAGAACCTCTATGGCTACACCTTC CASSLAGQNLYGYTF
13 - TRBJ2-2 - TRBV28 TGTGCCAGCAGTTTACCCTCCTCCGGGGAGCTGTTTTTT CASSLPSSGELFF
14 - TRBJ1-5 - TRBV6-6 TGTGCCAGCAGTTACCAGGAGGCAGGACAGCCCCAGCATTTT CASSYQEAGQPQHF